The clone carrying this TCR beta chain was seen more than once but under ten times. This sample stems from a study of cytomegalovirus exposure and HLA in healthy donors. CDR1 and CDR2 from the germline V gene are LNHNV and YYDKDF (reference sequence). V lost 1 base, J lost 6 bases, and 14 bases stayed unmatched. The length of the CDR3 is 17 residues. This PCR relied on a set of 60 Vbeta primers and 13 Jbeta primers. The protocol was immunoSEQ multiplex PCR, while the TCRdb copy is restricted to in-frame clones and leaves out a portion. This sample has 110,000 to 150,000 clones, with roughly 72% found just once.

Input material: PBMCs. The clonotype was recovered from a man aged 40-50 years in good health and CMV-seronegative. The chain employs TRBV15 and TRBJ2-7, with 8 bases fitting TRBD2. The DNA of the CDR3 is TGTGCCACCAGCAGAGGGTCCGGAGCGGGAGTTGTCGGCGAGCAGTACTTC. It is translated as CATSRGSGAGVVGEQYF.